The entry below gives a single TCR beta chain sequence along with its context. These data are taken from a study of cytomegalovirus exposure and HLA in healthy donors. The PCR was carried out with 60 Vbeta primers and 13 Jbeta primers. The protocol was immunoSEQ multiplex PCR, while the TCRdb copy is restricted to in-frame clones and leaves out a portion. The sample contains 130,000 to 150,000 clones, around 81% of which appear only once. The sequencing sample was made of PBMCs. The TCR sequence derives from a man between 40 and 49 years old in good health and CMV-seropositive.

This CDR3 reads CASSLARGRLEYEQYF. DNA for the CDR3: TGTGCCAGCAGCTTAGCGAGGGGGCGCCTCGAATACGAGCAGTACTTC. This chain uses TRBV7-9 with TRBJ2-5, with 7 bases matching TRBD1. The closer fit of TRBJ2-7 to the DNA end suggests the J call may be wrong. CDR1 is SEHNR and CDR2 is FQNEAQ in the germline V gene (reference sequence). The CDR3 is 16 residues long.